The subject of this entry is one T cell receptor beta chain. What it binds is unknown. Positively selected for CCR7, the CD45RO-negative cells used as naive CD8 cells excluded terminally differentiated effector memory CD45RA+ cells. The CDR3 covers 13 residues. Trimming cost V 6 bases and J 1 base; bases outside gene matches: 3. The germline V gene encodes CDR1 SGHAT and CDR2 FQNNGV. This sample was included in a study of shared clonotypes between healthy human individuals. It was across several immunoSEQ plates that each subset's genomic DNA was evenly split. Each replicate PCR on the sorted subsets used roughly 190 ng DNA (roughly 27,000 T cell genomes). The table came from immunoSEQ multiplex PCR; TCRdb's copy has only in-frame clones and leaves some out. Found here are about 2 million clones, roughly 95% of them singletons; the top ten hold 0.85% to 1.3%. Study-level points and caveats: Sequencing depth was predicted to influence how clonotypes are shared among donors. The naive CD4 repertoires of several donors were compared, and approximately 4.5% of clonotypes were shared.

This sequence was found in a man aged 18 to 30 in good health. Material: naive CD8+ T cells sorted from blood. The gene calls are TRBV11-2 and TRBJ2-7, with 7 bases aligning to TRBD1. CDR3 sequence reads: CASRLTGSYEQYF. The CDR3 coding sequence is TGTGCCAGCAGGTTGACAGGGTCCTACGAGCAGTACTTC. Full variable domain (rest looked up from reference TRBV11-2 and TRBJ2-7): EAGVAQSPRYKIIEKRQSVAFWCNPISGHATLYWYQQILGQGPKLLIQFQNNGVVDDSQLPKDRFSAERLKGVDSTLKIQPAKLEDSAVYLCASRLTGSYEQYFGPGTRLTVT.